Shown below are 18 T cell receptor beta chains from a single sample sequenced in a study of prognosis after radiotherapy for stage I lung cancer. Two-round multiplex PCR amplified TCR beta CDR3 from genomic DNA. Specific primers for each TRBV and TRBJ gene were what first-round PCR used. TCRdb called the multiplex PCR reads again in MiXCR, with one record for every CDR3 protein. The table shows tens of thousands of distinct CDR3 sequences, with about 35% occurring only once. Sequenced material: PBMCs, taken before or after stereotactic body radiation therapy (not recorded which). The receptor set was obtained from a donor older than 45 with non-small cell lung cancer.

In this sample, this clonotype turned up many times. The chain carries TRBV5-8 and TRBJ2-3, with D unclear. Per germline, CDR1 SGHTS and CDR2 YDEGEE. CDR3 size: 15 residues. Trimming stripped 2 bases from V and 3 bases from J, with 13 bases between. CDR3 in amino acids: CASSLRPPWTDTQYF. The CDR3 DNA follows: TGTGCCAGCAGCTTACGGCCTCCCTGGACAGATACGCAGTATTTT.

DNA of the CDR3: TGTGCCAGCAGCGTAGACGGGACACCCACCTACGAGCAGTACTTC. Residues: CASSVDGTPTYEQYF. The genes are TRBV9 and TRBJ2-7, with D possibly TRBD1 on 6 matching bases. The V gene's germline CDR1 is SGDLS and CDR2 YYNGEE. The CDR3 extends over 15 amino acids. Trimming took off 0 bases at V and 2 bases at J, with 12 bases between the two ends. The whole variable domain, filled in from reference TRBV9 and TRBJ2-7, reads DSGVTQTPKHLITATGQRVTLRCSPRSGDLSVYWYQQSLDQGLQFLIQYYNGEERAKGNILERFSAQQFPDLHSELNLSSLELGDSALYFCASSVDGTPTYEQYFGPGTRLTVT.

This clonotype has a count of ten or more. The rearrangement links TRBV14 to TRBJ2-1; TRBD2 agrees at 8 bases. Per germline, CDR1 SGHDN and CDR2 FVKESK. V shed 4 bases, J shed 6 bases, and the junction held 14 bases outside the gene matches. There are 17 residues in the CDR3. CDR3 sequence: CASSPPPGLGYPNEQFF. The CDR3 DNA reads as TGTGCCAGCAGCCCCCCCCCGGGACTAGGATACCCCAATGAGCAGTTCTTC. Filled out from reference TRBV14 and TRBJ2-1, the complete variable domain reads EAGVTQFPSHSVIEKGQTVTLRCDPISGHDNLYWYRRVMGKEIKFLLHFVKESKQDESGMPNNRFLAERTGGTYSTLKVQPAELEDSGVYFCASSPPPGLGYPNEQFFGPGTRLTVL.

This clonotype was detected ten times or more. The CDR3 DNA reads as TGTGCCAGCAGCCCTGGACTAGCTAACTCCTACGAGCAGTACTTC. This sequence encodes CASSPGLANSYEQYF. V is TRBV5-6 and J is TRBJ2-7, with 8 bases that match TRBD2. The CDR3 sequence is 15 residues long. Trimming at V came to 4 bases and at J to 0 bases, leaving 6 bases not matched to a gene. Germline CDR1 reads SGHDT; CDR2 reads YYEEEE.

This clonotype was counted many times. J is TRBJ1-5 and V is TRBV5-1; D gene uncertain. V lost 0 bases and J lost 4, with 5 bases in between. The CDR3 is 13 amino acids. Germline-derived CDR1 and CDR2 are SGHRS and YFSETQ. The CDR3: CASSLGLNQPQHF. Written as DNA, the CDR3 is TGCGCCAGCAGCTTGGGCCTAAATCAGCCCCAGCATTTT.

The rearrangement uses TRBV5-4 and TRBJ1-3, with 11 bases lining up with TRBD1. V was clipped by 4 bases and J by 4 bases; unmatched bases: 10. The CDR3 consists of 17 residues. CDR1 and CDR2 from the germline V gene are SGHNT and YYREEE (reference sequence). The CDR3 protein is CASSRYGQGAKGNTIYF. CDR3 coding DNA: TGTGCCAGCAGCCGTTACGGACAGGGGGCGAAAGGAAACACCATATATTTT.

This clonotype was recorded many times. The V call is TRBV3-1, the J call TRBJ2-5, with TRBD2 matching 11 bases. CDR1 and CDR2 from the germline V gene are LGHDT and YNNKEL (reference sequence). Trimming removed 5 bases from V and 3 bases from J; junction bases left unmatched: 5. The CDR3 extends over 15 amino acids. The CDR3 loop is CASSAGLAEKETQYF. DNA for the CDR3: TGTGCCAGCAGCGCGGGACTAGCGGAAAAAGAGACCCAGTACTTC.

This clonotype turned up a few times. J is TRBJ2-3 and V is TRBV29-1, with TRBD2 identical over 14 bases. Germline CDR1 and CDR2: SQVTM and ANQGSEA. V shed 6 bases, J shed 6 bases, and the junction held 8 bases outside the gene matches. This CDR3 has 15 amino acids. The CDR3 spells CSVLGTSGRADTQYF. The CDR3 DNA sequence: TGCAGCGTCTTAGGGACTAGCGGGAGAGCCGATACGCAGTATTTT.

With respect to this clonotype: It differs at one base from a far larger clone, so likely a read error. The V call is TRBV6-4, the J call TRBJ2-7, with D maybe TRBD1 (5 bases). CDR1 and CDR2 from the germline V gene are MRHNA and SNTAGT. The CDR3 runs to 16 residues. CDR3 DNA: TGTGCCAGCAGTTACTCGAACCGTGGGGCGGCCTACGAGCATTACTTC. It translates to CASSYSNRGAAYEHYF.

As to this clonotype: A far larger clone differs by one base, so this is likely a read error. The chain couples TRBV6-8 to TRBJ1-2, with D possibly being TRBD1 (5 bases). The length of the CDR3 is 13 residues. V lost 11 bases to trimming and J lost 0 bases, with 13 bases between them. The V gene's germline CDR1 is MNHGY and CDR2 SAAAGT. CDR3 protein: CAYLDSANYGYTF. The CDR3 coding sequence is TGTGCCTACCTTGACAGTGCTAACTATGGCTACACCTTC.

Comment on this clonotype: A much larger clone differs by one base, so this may be a read error. The V and J genes are TRBV18 and TRBJ2-3; TRBD1 matches at 8 bases. Germline trimming cut 3 bases from V and 2 bases from J; bases unmatched to any gene: 4. The CDR3 has 15 amino acids. CDR1 and CDR2 (germline): KGHSH, LQKENI. CDR3 residues: CASSPQGAITDTQYF. In DNA form, the CDR3 reads TGTGCCAGCTCACCCCAGGGGGCCATCACAGATACGCAGTATTTT.

This clonotype was seen repeatedly, ten times or more. This chain connects TRBV6-1 to TRBJ2-5; D not resolved. CDR3 length: 14 amino acids. Germline CDR1 reads MNHNS; CDR2 reads SASEGT. The ends were cut back, 7 bases at V and 5 bases at J, with 17 bases in the middle. The CDR3 loop is CASMSLVEEETQYF. The CDR3 DNA sequence: TGTGCCAGCATGAGTCTGGTAGAAGAGGAGACCCAGTACTTC.

This clonotype was counted only a few times. It is likely a read error: a sequence one base away is far more abundant. The chain has TRBV6-5 and TRBJ2-3; D not resolved. Germline CDR1 reads MNHEY; CDR2 reads SVGAGI. The ends were cut back, 1 base at V and 4 bases at J, with 3 bases in the middle. The CDR3 covers 12 residues. The CDR3 protein is CASSYYPDTQYF. CDR3 DNA sequence: TGTGCCAGCAGTTACTACCCAGATACGCAGTATTTT.

This clonotype was detected ten times or more. The CDR3 DNA reads as TGCAGTGCACCTGGGAGGGGGCAAGAGACCCAGTACTTC. It encodes CSAPGRGQETQYF. The J gene is TRBJ2-5, the V gene TRBV20-1; D is possibly TRBD2 (7 bases). The CDR3 spans 13 residues. Trimming removed 6 bases from V and 2 bases from J, with 13 bases in between. CDR1 DFQATT and CDR2 SNEGSKA come from the germline V gene (reference sequence).

This clonotype was counted at least ten times. The V and J genes are TRBV11-3 and TRBJ2-5; 8 positions agree with TRBD1. This CDR3 region has 15 residues. Germline loops: CDR1 SGHNT, CDR2 YENEEA. Unmatched junction bases numbered 10, after V lost 5 bases and J lost 5 bases. This chain's CDR3 is CASSRSTGVGETQYF. The CDR3 nucleotides are TGTGCCAGCAGCCGATCGACAGGGGTGGGCGAGACCCAGTACTTC.

Regarding this clonotype: A much more abundant neighbour one base away suggests this may be a read error. The CDR3 is CASSYRTGANVLTF. DNA for the CDR3: TGTGCCAGCAGTTATCGGACCGGGGCCAACGTCCTGACTTTC. The rearrangement joins TRBV2 to TRBJ2-6; D gene ambiguous. V was pared by 5 bases and J by 4 bases, with 9 bases between. Per the germline V gene, CDR1 is SNHLY and CDR2 is FYNNEI. This CDR3 is built from 14 residues. The full variable domain, its missing parts supplied by reference TRBV2 and TRBJ2-6, is EPEVTQTPSHQVTQMGQEVILRCVPISNHLYFYWYRQILGQKVEFLVSFYNNEISEKSEIFDDQFSVERPDGSNFTLKIRSTKLEDSAMYFCASSYRTGANVLTFGAGSRLTVL.

This clonotype was picked up many times. This chain uses TRBV7-9 with TRBJ1-4, with no clear D. CDR3 length equals 13 residues. Trimming shortened V by 0 bases and J by 8 bases, and 7 bases separated the two germline ends. The V gene's germline CDR1 is SEHNR and CDR2 FQNEAQ (reference sequence). CDR3 in DNA: TGTGCCAGCAGCTTAGCGCGGGCCGAAAAACTGTTTTTT. This gives the protein CASSLARAEKLFF.

Ten or more counts support this clonotype. The chain employs TRBV5-1 and TRBJ1-1, with D perhaps matching TRBD1 (5 bases). Trimming removed 4 bases at V and 4 bases at J, with 17 bases between. CDR3 length: 15 amino acids. From germline, CDR1 is SGHRS and CDR2 YFSETQ. The CDR3 loop is CASSPAGGMGTEAFF. The CDR3 DNA sequence: TGCGCCAGCAGCCCGGCCGGGGGAATGGGCACTGAAGCTTTCTTT.